This TCR beta chain was retrieved from a study of memory CD4+ T cells and cytomegalovirus serostatus. Assay used: immunoSEQ multiplex PCR; TCRdb lists only in-frame clones, some missing. The sample lists approximately 60,000 clones, over 70% occurring once. The sort gate was single viable CD3+CD4+CD8-CD45RO+ cells for memory CD4+ T cells. This CDR3 is built from 14 residues. CDR1 is MGHDK, CDR2 SYGVNS, per germline. The V segment lost 6 bases and the J segment 5 bases; nucleotides outside the gene matches: 8. The receptor comes from an adult in good health and CMV-seropositive. The chain uses TRBV25-1 and TRBJ2-5; 8 positions agree with TRBD2. The sample taken for sequencing was memory CD4+ T cells from blood. The CDR3, as DNA: TGTGCCAGCAGCCCTCGGGAGGGAACGGAGACCCAGTACTTC. This translates into CASSPREGTETQYF.